Below, 18 T cell receptor gamma chains from the same sample are listed, as sequenced in a study of Vδ1+ human thymocytes. Study-wide results and limits: In the thymus, TRG and TRD repertoires looked highly polyclonal with Gaussian CDR3 lengths.

RNA was extracted from the cells and then reverse transcribed. Multiplex PCR used pooled V-gene forward primers and a constant-region reverse primer to amplify CDR3s. TCRdb used CATT to re-call clones from the multiplex PCR reads. Of around 11,000 gamma-chain clones in the sample, more than 35% were seen once. The antigens these receptors bind are not known. The sample taken for sequencing was Vdelta1+ gamma-delta thymocytes from the thymus. Subset indicated: FACS-sorted CD3+ TCRalphabeta- TCRVdelta1+ TCRVdelta2- thymocytes. Receptors were obtained from a boy under two years old who had congenital heart surgery.

This clone was seen a handful of times. In the same sample, other DNA sequences code for this CDR3. The rearrangement uses TRGV9 and TRGJ1 or TRGJ2. Germline CDR1 and CDR2: GITISATS and ISYDGTV (reference sequence). J gave up 16 bases and V 0 bases, and 3 bases lay outside the gene matches. The CDR3 sequence is 9 residues long. The CDR3 protein is CALWEVRLF. CDR3 bases: TGTGCCTTGTGGGAGGTGCGGCTCTTT.

This clone has only a few counts. The chain carries TRGV5 and TRGJ1 or TRGJ2. The germline gives CDR1 VINAFY, CDR2 YDVSNSKD. The CDR3 runs to 15 residues. Trimming at V came to 0 bases and at J to 2 bases, leaving 7 bases not matched to a gene. CDR3 region: CATWDRQGDYYKKLF. CDR3 nucleotides: TGTGCCACCTGGGACAGGCAAGGGGATTATTATAAGAAACTCTTT.

This rearrangement joins TRGV4 to TRGJ1 or TRGJ2. TCRdb offers no J gene call, so here the DNA was matched to germline to obtain one. CDR1 and CDR2 (germline): EGSTGY, YDSYTSSV. Losses at the gene ends were 2 bases for V and 7 bases for J; bases not matched to a gene: 8. The CDR3 contains 13 residues. CDR3: CATWDALWYKKLF. The CDR3 coding sequence is TGTGCCACCTGGGATGCACTGTGGTATAAGAAACTCTTT.

A J gene of TRGJ1 or TRGJ2 was called, though the V gene was not. This CDR3 is 13 amino acids long. The CDR3 here is CATWDFPYYKKLF. CDR3 coding DNA: TGTGCCACCTGGGATTTTCCTTATTATAAGAAACTCTTT.

The J gene was recorded as TRGJP1; no V gene was called. This CDR3 is 15 amino acids long. CDR3 bases: TGTGCCACCTGGGAAGGGGGTACCACTGGTTGGTTCAAGATATTT. Translating gives CATWEGGTTGWFKIF.

V and J are TRGV5 and TRGJ1 or TRGJ2. The J gene was not available in TCRdb and was assigned here by matching the DNA to germline segments. The CDR3 extends over 12 amino acids. Germline trimming cut 0 bases from V and 10 bases from J; bases unmatched to any gene: 6. Germline CDR1 and CDR2: VINAFY and YDVSNSKD. The DNA for the CDR3 is TGTGCCACCTGGGACAGGCGGAGGAAGAAACTCTTT. It encodes CATWDRRRKKLF.

In its sample, this clone was seen a few times. The chain recombines TRGV3 with TRGJ1 or TRGJ2. V was pared by 0 bases and J by 5 bases, with 13 bases of the junction left unmatched. The CDR3 contains 16 residues. CDR1 is VTNTFY, CDR2 YDVSTARD, per germline (reference sequence). CDR3 loop: CATWDRRRVCDYKKLF. In nucleotides, the CDR3 is TGTGCCACCTGGGACAGGCGCCGAGTGTGTGATTATAAGAAACTCTTT.

The gene calls are TRGV3 and TRGJ1 or TRGJ2. TCRdb lists no J gene, so it was determined here by aligning the DNA to germline. Germline V gene sequence: CDR1 VTNTFY, CDR2 YDVSTARD (reference sequence). The CDR3 totals 15 residues. J was trimmed by 10 bases and V by 0 bases; bases with no gene match: 15. The chain's CDR3 is CATWDRPLGSLKKLF. DNA for the CDR3: TGTGCCACCTGGGACAGGCCTTTGGGAAGCCTGAAGAAACTCTTT.

This rearrangement joins TRGV3 to TRGJ1 or TRGJ2. Germline-derived CDR1 and CDR2 are VTNTFY and YDVSTARD (reference sequence). The CDR3 loop spans 13 amino acids. With V trimmed by 0 bases and J by 5 bases, 4 bases remained unmatched. The CDR3 region is CATWDRPNYKKLF. The CDR3 DNA reads as TGTGCCACCTGGGACAGGCCCAATTATAAGAAACTCTTT.

The called J gene is TRGJP2, whereas the V gene has no call. The CDR3 extends over 19 amino acids. CDR3: CATWDGGISKPSSDWIKTF. The CDR3 DNA reads TGTGCCACCTGGGACGGGGGGATTAGTAAGCCAAGTAGTGATTGGATCAAGACGTTT.

This clone was observed a few times. The V and J genes are TRGV3 and TRGJ1 or TRGJ2. J was trimmed by 8 bases and V by 6 bases; bases with no gene match: 13. The CDR3 totals 13 residues. Germline CDR1 is VTNTFY and CDR2 is YDVSTARD (reference sequence). The CDR3, as DNA: TGTGCCACCTGGTTCAGGGCACTAAATAAGAAACTCTTT. It specifies CATWFRALNKKLF.

This clone was seen only a few times. The V gene is TRGV9, the J gene TRGJ1 or TRGJ2. Looked up from germline, CDR1 is GITISATS and CDR2 is ISYDGTV (reference sequence). The CDR3 is 13 amino acids. After removal of 7 bases from V and 2 bases from J, the junction contained 8 bases not matched to a gene. As DNA, the CDR3 is TGTGCCTTGTGTCCGTGGTATTATTATAAGAAACTCTTT. Translating it yields CALCPWYYYKKLF.

Only a few counts were recorded for this clone. The sample carries other DNA sequences with the same CDR3. This chain joins TRGV9 and TRGJ1 or TRGJ2. V lost 2 bases and J lost 1; bases outside the gene matches: 5. The germline CDR1 and CDR2 sequences are GITISATS and ISYDGTV (reference sequence). There are 14 residues in the CDR3. CDR3 sequence (DNA): TGTGCCTTGTGGGAGGCGACTAATTATTATAAGAAACTCTTT. Translation gives CALWEATNYYKKLF.

In the case of this clone: Just one base apart from a much larger clone, this may be a read error. The gene calls are TRGV9 and TRGJ1 or TRGJ2. The CDR3 is made up of 12 amino acids. CDR1 is GITISATS, CDR2 ISYDGTV, per germline (reference sequence). CDR3 residues: CAVWEVHYKKLF. The CDR3 DNA reads as TGTGCCGTGTGGGAGGTGCACTATAAGAAACTCTTT.

The chain has TRGV5 and TRGJ1 or TRGJ2. No J segment appears in TCRdb, so it was assigned here by matching the sequence to germline. The V and J ends lost 3 bases and 12 bases, in that order; junction bases with no gene match: 8. The CDR3 spans 11 residues. CDR1 is VINAFY, CDR2 YDVSNSKD, per germline. CDR3 bases: TGTGCCACCTGGGACGGGGCTGCGAAACTCTTT. Protein: CATWDGAAKLF.

V is TRGV5 and J is TRGJP2. TCRdb carries no J gene annotation; the J gene was assigned here by matching the DNA with germline. In germline, CDR1 is VINAFY, CDR2 YDVSNSKD. V was clipped by 0 bases and J by 5 bases; unmatched bases: 9. This CDR3 has 16 residues. CDR3 sequence: CATWDRRGVSDWIKTF. In DNA form, the CDR3 reads TGTGCCACCTGGGACAGGCGGGGAGTGAGTGATTGGATCAAGACGTTT.

The genes are TRGV9 and TRGJ1 or TRGJ2. CDR1 and CDR2 from the germline V gene are GITISATS and ISYDGTV (reference sequence). This CDR3 comprises 12 residues. After removal of 2 bases from V and 9 bases from J, the junction contained 7 bases not matched to a gene. Here the CDR3 DNA reads TGTGCCTTGTGGGAGGAGAAGGGTAAGAAACTCTTT. Translated, it gives CALWEEKGKKLF.

Comment on this clone: The same CDR3 also results from other DNA sequences found in this sample. The chain combines TRGV4 with TRGJ1 or TRGJ2. TCRdb lists no J gene, so it was determined here by aligning the DNA to germline. The junction had 3 bases not matched to a gene; V was cut back by 2 bases and J by 5 bases. In germline, CDR1 is EGSTGY, CDR2 YDSYTSSV. This CDR3 region has 12 residues. The CDR3: CATWDAHYKKLF. CDR3 in DNA: TGTGCCACCTGGGATGCACATTATAAGAAACTCTTT.